The 5 T cell receptor beta chains presented below share a single source sample, sequenced in a study of T cells in localized non-small cell lung cancer. The protocol was immunoSEQ multiplex PCR, while the TCRdb copy is restricted to in-frame clones and leaves out a portion. The sample consists of approximately 5,400 clones, 35% of them appearing once. The sample here was lung tumor tissue, taken before any cancer treatment. Receptors were obtained from a male donor aged 60 or over with stage I squamous cell lung carcinoma.

The chain joins TRBV7-6 to TRBJ1-6, with D perhaps matching TRBD1 (5 bases). The ends were cut back, 0 bases at V and 7 bases at J, with 10 bases in the middle. Germline V gives CDR1 SGHVS, CDR2 FNYEAQ. This CDR3 is built from 15 residues. The CDR3, as DNA: TGTGCCAGCAGCTTAGCGCCGGGGGGGAATTCACCCCTCCACTTT. It is translated as CASSLAPGGNSPLHF.

CDR3 coding DNA: TGTGCCAGCAGTCATCCAAGCGGGGGGGCGACCTACGAGCAGTACTTC. It encodes CASSHPSGGATYEQYF. The chain combines TRBV6-8 with TRBJ2-7; TRBD2 matches 10 bases. The CDR3 runs 16 residues. The germline V gene encodes CDR1 MNHGY and CDR2 SAAAGT. The V gene end was trimmed by 5 bases and the J gene end by 2 bases; junction bases not matched to a gene: 9.

This clone came up a few times. This chain links TRBV29-1 with TRBJ2-7; D is unresolved. Germline V gene data show CDR1 as SQVTM and CDR2 as ANQGSEA. The CDR3 spans 12 residues. Trimming took off 5 bases at V and 2 bases at J, with 10 bases between the two ends. CDR3 loop: CSVRALTYEQYF. The DNA of the CDR3 is TGCAGCGTTCGGGCCCTAACCTACGAGCAGTACTTC.

The V gene is TRBV5-1, the J gene TRBJ1-3, with 7 bases that match TRBD1. Germline CDR1 SGHRS, CDR2 YFSETQ. Losses at the gene ends were 0 bases for V and 1 base for J; bases not matched to a gene: 4. CDR3 length: 16 residues. As DNA, the CDR3 is TGCGCCAGCAGCTTGGCCGGGACAGCGTCTGGAAACACCATATATTTT. This encodes CASSLAGTASGNTIYF.

This chain links TRBV19 with TRBJ1-1; D may be TRBD1 (5 bases). The CDR3 covers 14 residues. Trimming took off 7 bases at V and 0 bases at J, with 12 bases between the two ends. Germline V gene sequence: CDR1 LNHDA, CDR2 SQIVND (reference sequence). The CDR3 is CASTRQLMNTEAFF. The CDR3 nucleotides read TGTGCCAGTACGCGACAGCTGATGAACACTGAAGCTTTCTTT.